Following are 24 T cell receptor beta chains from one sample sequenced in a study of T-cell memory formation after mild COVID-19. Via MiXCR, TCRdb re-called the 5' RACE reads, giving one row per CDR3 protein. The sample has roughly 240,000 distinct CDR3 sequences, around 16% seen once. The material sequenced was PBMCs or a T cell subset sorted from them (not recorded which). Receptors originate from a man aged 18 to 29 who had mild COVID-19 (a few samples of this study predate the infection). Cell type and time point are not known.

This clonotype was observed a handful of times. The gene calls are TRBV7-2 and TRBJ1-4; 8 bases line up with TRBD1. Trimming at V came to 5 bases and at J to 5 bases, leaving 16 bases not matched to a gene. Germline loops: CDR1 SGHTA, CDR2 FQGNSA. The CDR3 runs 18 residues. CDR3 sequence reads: CASSQNGQGYFRNEKLFF. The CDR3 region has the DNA TGTGCCAGCAGCCAGAACGGACAGGGATACTTCCGGAATGAAAAACTGTTTTTT.

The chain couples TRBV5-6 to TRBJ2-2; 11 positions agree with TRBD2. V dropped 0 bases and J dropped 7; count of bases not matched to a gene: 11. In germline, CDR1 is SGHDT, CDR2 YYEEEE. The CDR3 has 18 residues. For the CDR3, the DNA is TGTGCCAGCAGCTTGGCGGTAGCGGGGGGGTTCCAAATCGGGGAGCTGTTTTTT. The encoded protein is CASSLAVAGGFQIGELFF.

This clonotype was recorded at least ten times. The CDR3 here is CASSRDRDEQYV. The CDR3 region has the DNA TGTGCCAGCAGCCGGGACAGGGACGAGCAGTACGTC. The chain joins TRBV12-3 or TRBV12-4 to TRBJ2-7; TRBD1 aligns across 9 bases. CDR3 length: 12 residues. J gave up 5 bases and V 6 bases, and 2 bases lay outside the gene matches.

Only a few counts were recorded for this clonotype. DNA for the CDR3: TGTGCCAGCGGATTACGCAGAATAACTAACTATGGCTACACCTTC. It is translated as CASGLRRITNYGYTF. The V gene is TRBV12-3 or TRBV12-4, the J gene TRBJ1-2; D gene uncertain. V was cut by 8 bases and J by 0 bases, with 16 bases left in between. This CDR3 contains 15 residues.

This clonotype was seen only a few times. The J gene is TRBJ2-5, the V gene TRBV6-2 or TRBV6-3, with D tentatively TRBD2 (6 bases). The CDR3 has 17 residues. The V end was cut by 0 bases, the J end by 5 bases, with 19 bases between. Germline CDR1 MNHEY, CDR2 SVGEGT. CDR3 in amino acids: CASSYSMVRRGKETQYF. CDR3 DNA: TGTGCCAGCAGTTACTCGATGGTGAGACGGGGGAAGGAGACCCAGTACTTC.

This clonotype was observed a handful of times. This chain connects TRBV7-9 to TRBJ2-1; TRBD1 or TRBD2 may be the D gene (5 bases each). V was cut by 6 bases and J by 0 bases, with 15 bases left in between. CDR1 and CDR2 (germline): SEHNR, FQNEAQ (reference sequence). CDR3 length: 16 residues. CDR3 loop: CASRQNGGYSYNEQFF. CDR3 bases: TGTGCCAGCAGACAAAATGGGGGATACTCCTACAATGAGCAGTTCTTC.

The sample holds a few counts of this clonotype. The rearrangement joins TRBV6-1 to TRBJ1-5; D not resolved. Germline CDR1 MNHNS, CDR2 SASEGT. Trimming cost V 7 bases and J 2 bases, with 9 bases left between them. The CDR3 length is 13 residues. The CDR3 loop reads CASTGRGNQPQHF. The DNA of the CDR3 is TGTGCCAGCACCGGACGAGGCAATCAGCCCCAGCATTTT.

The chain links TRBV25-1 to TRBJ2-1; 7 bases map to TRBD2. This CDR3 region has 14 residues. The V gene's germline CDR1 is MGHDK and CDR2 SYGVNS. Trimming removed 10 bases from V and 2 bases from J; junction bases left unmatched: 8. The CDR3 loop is CATVAGPTYNEQFF. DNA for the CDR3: TGTGCCACCGTAGCGGGCCCCACCTACAATGAGCAGTTCTTC.

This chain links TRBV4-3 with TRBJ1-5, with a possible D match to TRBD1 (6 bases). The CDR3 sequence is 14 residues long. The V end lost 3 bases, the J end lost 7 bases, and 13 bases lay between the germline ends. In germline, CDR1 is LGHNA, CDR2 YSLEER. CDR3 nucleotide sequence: TGCGCCAGCAGCCAGGCCACAGGGCGGCAGCCCCAGCATTTT. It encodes CASSQATGRQPQHF.

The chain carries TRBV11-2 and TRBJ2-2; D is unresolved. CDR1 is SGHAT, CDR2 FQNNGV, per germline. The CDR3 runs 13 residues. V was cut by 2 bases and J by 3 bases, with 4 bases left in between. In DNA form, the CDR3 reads TGTGCCAGCAGCTTAAGGCACACCGGGGAGCTGTTTTTT. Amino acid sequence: CASSLRHTGELFF.

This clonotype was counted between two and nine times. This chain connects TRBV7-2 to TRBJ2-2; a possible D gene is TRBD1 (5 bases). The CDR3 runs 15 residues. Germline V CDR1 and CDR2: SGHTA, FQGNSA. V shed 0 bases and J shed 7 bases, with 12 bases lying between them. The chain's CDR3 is CASSLALTDFGELFF. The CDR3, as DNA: TGTGCCAGCAGCTTAGCGTTGACAGACTTCGGGGAGCTGTTTTTT.

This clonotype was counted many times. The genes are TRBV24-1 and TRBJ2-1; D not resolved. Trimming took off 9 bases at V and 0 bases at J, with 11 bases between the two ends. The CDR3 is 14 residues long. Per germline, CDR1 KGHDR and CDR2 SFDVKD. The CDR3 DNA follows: TGTGCCACCGCCCCCGCCGGCTCCTACAATGAGCAGTTCTTC. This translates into CATAPAGSYNEQFF.

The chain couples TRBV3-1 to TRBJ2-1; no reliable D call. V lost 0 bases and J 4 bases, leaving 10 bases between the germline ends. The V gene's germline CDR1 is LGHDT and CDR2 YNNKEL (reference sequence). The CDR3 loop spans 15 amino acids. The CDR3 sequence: CASSQDPFSYNEQFF. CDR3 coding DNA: TGTGCCAGCAGCCAAGATCCATTCAGTTACAATGAGCAGTTCTTC.

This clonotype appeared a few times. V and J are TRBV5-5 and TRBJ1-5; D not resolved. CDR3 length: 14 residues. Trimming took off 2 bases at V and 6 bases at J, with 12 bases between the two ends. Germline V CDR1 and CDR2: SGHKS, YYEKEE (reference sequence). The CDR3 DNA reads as TGTGCCAGCAGCTTTCACCTAGAGGGTCAGCCCCAGCATTTT. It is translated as CASSFHLEGQPQHF. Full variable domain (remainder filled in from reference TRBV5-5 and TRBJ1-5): DAGVTQSPTHLIKTRGQQVTLRCSPISGHKSVSWYQQVLGQGPQFIFQYYEKEERGRGNFPDRFSARQFPNYSSELNVNALLLGDSALYLCASSFHLEGQPQHFGDGTRLSIL.

As DNA, the CDR3 is TGCGCCAGCAGCCAAGTATACGGTCGGAGCAATCAGCCCCAGCATTTT. This gives the protein CASSQVYGRSNQPQHF. V usage is TRBV4-1 and J usage is TRBJ1-5; no clear D. Trimming shortened V by 1 base and J by 1 base, and 11 bases separated the two germline ends. Germline lookup yields CDR1 MGHRA and CDR2 YSYEKL. The CDR3 length is 16 residues.

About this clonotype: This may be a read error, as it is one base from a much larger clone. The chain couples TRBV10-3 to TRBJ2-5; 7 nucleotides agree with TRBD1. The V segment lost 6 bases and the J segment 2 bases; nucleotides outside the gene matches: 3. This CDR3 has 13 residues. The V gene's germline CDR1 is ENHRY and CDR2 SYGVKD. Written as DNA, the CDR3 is TGTGCCATCAGGGGACAGCCACAAGAGACCCAGTACTTC. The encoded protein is CAIRGQPQETQYF.

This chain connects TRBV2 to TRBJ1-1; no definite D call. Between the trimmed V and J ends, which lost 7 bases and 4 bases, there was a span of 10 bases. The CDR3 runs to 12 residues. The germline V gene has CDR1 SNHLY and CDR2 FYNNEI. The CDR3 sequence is CASTPGGTEAFF. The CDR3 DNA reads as TGTGCCAGCACCCCGGGAGGCACTGAAGCTTTCTTT.

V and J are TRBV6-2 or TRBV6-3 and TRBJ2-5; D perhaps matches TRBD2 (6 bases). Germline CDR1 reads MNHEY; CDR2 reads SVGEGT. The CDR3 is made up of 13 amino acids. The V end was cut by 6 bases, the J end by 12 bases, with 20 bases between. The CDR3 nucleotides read TGTGCCAGCAGCGATCGGGACTCGGGACCGGAGTACTTC. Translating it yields CASSDRDSGPEYF.

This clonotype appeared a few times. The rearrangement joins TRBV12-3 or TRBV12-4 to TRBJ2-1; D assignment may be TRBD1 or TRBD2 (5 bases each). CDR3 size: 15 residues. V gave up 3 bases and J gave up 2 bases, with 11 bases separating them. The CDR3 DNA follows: TGTGCCAGCAGTTTGCGAGGGACCACCTACAATGAGCAGTTCTTC. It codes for CASSLRGTTYNEQFF.

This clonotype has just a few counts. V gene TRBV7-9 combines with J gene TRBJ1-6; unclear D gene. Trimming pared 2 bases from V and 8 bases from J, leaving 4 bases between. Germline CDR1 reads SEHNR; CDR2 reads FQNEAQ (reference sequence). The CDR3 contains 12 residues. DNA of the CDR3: TGTGCCAGCAGCTTATACGATTCACCCCTCCACTTT. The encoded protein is CASSLYDSPLHF. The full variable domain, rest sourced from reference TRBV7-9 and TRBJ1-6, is DTGVSQNPRHKITKRGQNVTFRCDPISEHNRLYWYRQTLGQGPEFLTYFQNEAQLEKSRLLSDRFSAERPKGSFSTLEIQRTEQGDSAMYLCASSLYDSPLHFGNGTRLTVT.

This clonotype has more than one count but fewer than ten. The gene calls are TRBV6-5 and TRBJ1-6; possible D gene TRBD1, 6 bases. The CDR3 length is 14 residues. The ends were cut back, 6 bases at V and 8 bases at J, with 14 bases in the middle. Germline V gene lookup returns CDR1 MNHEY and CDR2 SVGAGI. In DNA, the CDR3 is TGTGCCAGCAGCCACGGGCAGGGGCATTCACCCCTCCACTTT. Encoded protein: CASSHGQGHSPLHF.

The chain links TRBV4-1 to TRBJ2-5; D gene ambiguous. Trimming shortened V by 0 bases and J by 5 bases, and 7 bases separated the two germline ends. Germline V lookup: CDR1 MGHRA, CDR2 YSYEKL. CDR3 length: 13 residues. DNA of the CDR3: TGCGCCAGCAGCCAAGATTTCGGGGAGACCCAGTACTTC. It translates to CASSQDFGETQYF.

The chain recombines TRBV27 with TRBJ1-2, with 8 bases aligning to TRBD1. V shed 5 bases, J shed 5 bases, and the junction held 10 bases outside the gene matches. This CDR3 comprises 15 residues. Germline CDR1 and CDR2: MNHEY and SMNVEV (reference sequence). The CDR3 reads CASSHRLTGAYGYTF. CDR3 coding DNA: TGTGCCAGCAGTCATCGCTTGACAGGGGCGTATGGCTACACCTTC.

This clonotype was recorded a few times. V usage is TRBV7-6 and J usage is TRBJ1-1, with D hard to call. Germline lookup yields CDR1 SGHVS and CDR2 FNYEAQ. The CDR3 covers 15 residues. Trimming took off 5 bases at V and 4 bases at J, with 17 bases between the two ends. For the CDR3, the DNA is TGTGCCAGCAGCCCACGTCCGGGTTTTAGCACTGAAGCTTTCTTT. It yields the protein CASSPRPGFSTEAFF.